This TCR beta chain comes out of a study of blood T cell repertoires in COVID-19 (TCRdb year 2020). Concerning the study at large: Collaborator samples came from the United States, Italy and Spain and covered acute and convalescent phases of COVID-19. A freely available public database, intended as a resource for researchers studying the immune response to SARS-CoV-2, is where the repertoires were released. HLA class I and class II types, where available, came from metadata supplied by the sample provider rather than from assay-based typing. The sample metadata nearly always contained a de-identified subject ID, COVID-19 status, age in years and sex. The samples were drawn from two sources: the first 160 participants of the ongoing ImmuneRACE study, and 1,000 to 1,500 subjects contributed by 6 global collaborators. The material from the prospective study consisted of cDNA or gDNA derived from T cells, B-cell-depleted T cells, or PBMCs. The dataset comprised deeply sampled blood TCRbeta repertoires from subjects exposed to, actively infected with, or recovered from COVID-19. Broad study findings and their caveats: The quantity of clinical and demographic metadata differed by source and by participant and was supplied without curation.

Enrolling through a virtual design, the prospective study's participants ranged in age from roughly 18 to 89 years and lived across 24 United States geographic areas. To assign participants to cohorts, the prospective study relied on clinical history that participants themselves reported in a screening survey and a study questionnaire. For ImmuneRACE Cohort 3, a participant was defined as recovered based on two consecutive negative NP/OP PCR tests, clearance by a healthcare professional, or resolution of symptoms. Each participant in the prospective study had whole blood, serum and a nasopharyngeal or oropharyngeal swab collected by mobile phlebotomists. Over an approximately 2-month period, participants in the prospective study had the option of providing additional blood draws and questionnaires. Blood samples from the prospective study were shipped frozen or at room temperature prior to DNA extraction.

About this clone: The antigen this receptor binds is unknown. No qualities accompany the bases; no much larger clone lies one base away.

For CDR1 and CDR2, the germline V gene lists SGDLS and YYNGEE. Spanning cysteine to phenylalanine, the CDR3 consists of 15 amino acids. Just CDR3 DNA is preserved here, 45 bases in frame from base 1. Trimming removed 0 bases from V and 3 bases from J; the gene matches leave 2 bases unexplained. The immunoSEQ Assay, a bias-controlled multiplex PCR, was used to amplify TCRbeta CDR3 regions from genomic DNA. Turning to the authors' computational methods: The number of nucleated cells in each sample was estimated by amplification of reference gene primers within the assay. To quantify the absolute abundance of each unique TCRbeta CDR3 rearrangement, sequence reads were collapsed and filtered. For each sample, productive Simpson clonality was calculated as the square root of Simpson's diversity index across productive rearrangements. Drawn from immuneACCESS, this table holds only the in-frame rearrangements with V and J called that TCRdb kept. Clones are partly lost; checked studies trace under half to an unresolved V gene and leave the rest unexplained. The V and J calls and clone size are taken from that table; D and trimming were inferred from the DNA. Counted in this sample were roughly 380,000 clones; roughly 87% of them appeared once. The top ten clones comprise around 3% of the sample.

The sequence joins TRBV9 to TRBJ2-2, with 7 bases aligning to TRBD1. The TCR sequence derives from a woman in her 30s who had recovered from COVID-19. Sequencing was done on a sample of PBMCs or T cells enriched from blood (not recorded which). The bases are TGTGCCAGCAGCGTAGTTGGACAGGACACCGGGGAGCTGTTTTTT. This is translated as CASSVVGQDTGELFF.